The rows below give T cell receptor beta chains drawn from one sample of a study of cytomegalovirus exposure and HLA in healthy donors. Method: immunoSEQ multiplex PCR; TCRdb's copy keeps in-frame clones and lacks some. Of roughly 150,000 clones listed, around 75% are singletons. Sequenced material: PBMCs. These receptors came from a young man in good health and CMV-seronegative. The CDR3 runs from the conserved cysteine through the conserved F or W. The D gene is left open where the match is weak. Expanded clones are given a class, and other clones once, few, many or no size at all.

14 TRBJ2-5 TRBD2 TRBV9 . CASSPGLASETQYF TGTGCCAGCAGCCCGGGACTAGCATCGGAGACCCAGTACTTC
14 TRBJ2-7 . TRBV4-1 . CASSQDGQSYEQYF TGCGCCAGCAGCCAAGATGGACAGTCCTACGAGCAGTACTTC
14 TRBJ1-2 . TRBV29-1 . CSAAGGGAGYGYTF TGCAGCGCCGCGGGGGGGGGCGCGGGCTATGGCTACACCTTC
13 TRBJ2-2 . TRBV30 . CAWSVGGTGELFF TGTGCCTGGAGTGTTGGGGGGACCGGGGAGCTGTTTTTT
15 TRBJ2-1 TRBD1 TRBV7-6 . CASSPSTGGYGEQFF TGTGCCAGCAGCCCCTCGACAGGGGGCTATGGTGAGCAGTTCTTC
13 TRBJ1-1 . TRBV5-8 . CASSLNRDTEAFF TGTGCCAGCAGCTTGAACAGGGACACTGAAGCTTTCTTT
15 TRBJ2-3 TRBD2 TRBV2 . CTSKPGTSGRDTQYF TGTACCAGCAAACCCGGGACTAGCGGGAGAGATACGCAGTATTTT
15 TRBJ1-2 . TRBV6-5 . CASSSTENPNYGYTF TGTGCCAGCAGCTCGACAGAGAACCCTAACTATGGCTACACCTTC
15 TRBJ1-1 . TRBV25-1 . CASSSPRGPNTEAFF TGTGCCAGCAGTTCCCCCAGGGGCCCGAACACTGAAGCTTTCTTT
16 TRBJ2-1 . TRBV27 . CASTWVASPSYNEQFF TGTGCCAGCACCTGGGTAGCGTCCCCCTCCTACAATGAGCAGTTCTTC
11 TRBJ1-1 . TRBV6-4 . CASSENTEAFF TGTGCCAGCAGTGAGAACACCGAAGCTTTCTTT
14 TRBJ2-7 TRBD2 TRBV27 . CASCSRSGSYEQYF TGTGCCAGCTGCTCCCGGAGCGGGAGTTACGAGCAGTACTTC
15 TRBJ2-1 TRBD1 TRBV27 . CASSPDRGVYNEQFF TGTGCCAGCAGCCCAGACAGGGGAGTCTACAATGAGCAGTTCTTC
13 TRBJ1-5 . TRBV6-1 . CASTKDLNQPQHF TGTGCCAGCACTAAGGACTTAAATCAGCCCCAGCATTTT
15 TRBJ2-4 . TRBV7-2 . CASSLGGNAKNIQYF TGTGCCAGCAGCTTAGGAGGAAACGCCAAAAACATTCAGTACTTC
16 TRBJ2-5 TRBD2 TRBV28 . CASSLLSLAGFETQYF TGCGCCAGCAGTTTATTGTCACTAGCGGGATTCGAGACCCAGTACTTC
12 TRBJ2-3 . TRBV10-3 . CAISAQQDTQYF TGTGCCATCAGTGCCCAACAAGATACGCAGTATTTT
13 TRBJ1-1 TRBD1 TRBV5-4 . CASSQGQVQEAFF TGTGCCAGCAGTCAAGGACAGGTTCAGGAAGCTTTCTTT
14 TRBJ2-7 . TRBV5-1 . CASSKRGTAYEQYF TGCGCCAGCAGCAAAAGGGGGACCGCCTACGAGCAGTACTTC
13 TRBJ1-1 . TRBV6-1 medium-sized CASSDKMNTEAFF TGTGCCAGCAGTGACAAAATGAACACTGAAGCTTTCTTT
14 TRBJ2-5 TRBD2 TRBV4-2 . CASTRSGNQETQYF TGTGCCAGCACCCGAAGCGGGAACCAAGAGACCCAGTACTTC
17 TRBJ1-1 . TRBV28 . CASRRTAGPPMNTEAFF TGTGCCTCCCGGCGGACAGCCGGACCCCCCATGAACACTGAAGCTTTCTTT
13 TRBJ2-6 . TRBV6-5 . CASGAGGANVLTF TGTGCCAGCGGGGCAGGTGGGGCCAACGTCCTGACTTTC
15 TRBJ1-5 TRBD1 TRBV7-8 few CASSRQGASNQPQHF TGTGCCAGCAGCCGACAGGGGGCCAGCAATCAGCCCCAGCATTTT
12 TRBJ2-7 . TRBV6-5 . CASGSVSYEQYF TGTGCCAGCGGTAGCGTTTCCTACGAGCAGTACTTC
13 TRBJ2-5 . TRBV6-5 . CASSRTVQETQYF TGTGCCAGCAGCCGGACAGTCCAAGAGACCCAGTACTTC
12 TRBJ2-3 . TRBV30 few CAWSLGGGTQYF TGTGCCTGGAGCCTAGGTGGAGGTACGCAGTATTTT
17 TRBJ2-5 TRBD1 TRBV2 . CASSVSRDRGRAETQYF TGTGCCAGCAGTGTCAGCCGGGACAGGGGGAGGGCGGAGACCCAGTACTTC
15 TRBJ2-3 TRBD1 TRBV10-2 . CASSGDRDSTDTQYF TGCGCCAGCAGTGGAGACAGGGACAGCACAGATACGCAGTATTTT
14 TRBJ1-1 TRBD1 TRBV6-4 . CASSPQVNRGEAFF TGTGCCAGCAGTCCCCAGGTCAACAGGGGTGAAGCTTTCTTT
13 TRBJ2-4 TRBD2 TRBV6-5 . CASRHSGGNIQYF TGTGCCAGCAGACACTCGGGGGGGAACATTCAGTACTTC
15 TRBJ2-5 TRBD1 TRBV6-4 . CASRPGQGRRETQYF TGTGCCAGCAGGCCGGGACAGGGGAGACGGGAGACCCAGTACTTC
17 TRBJ1-2 . TRBV4-3 . CASSQWGVETVNYGYTF TGCGCCAGCAGCCAATGGGGGGTGGAGACAGTCAACTATGGCTACACCTTC
15 TRBJ2-3 TRBD2 TRBV14 . CASSLGLARTDTQYF TGTGCCAGCAGCTTAGGACTAGCGAGAACAGATACGCAGTATTTT
15 TRBJ1-1 TRBD1 TRBV28 . CASSYTGGENTEAFF TGTGCCAGCAGTTATACAGGGGGAGAGAACACTGAAGCTTTCTTT
13 TRBJ2-3 . TRBV27 . CASSLALADTQYF TGTGCCAGCAGTTTGGCTTTGGCAGATACGCAGTATTTT
16 TRBJ2-5 . TRBV28 . CASSLSPGEFEQTQYF TGTGCCAGCAGTTTATCTCCCGGGGAATTTGAGCAGACCCAGTACTTC
16 TRBJ2-7 . TRBV18 . CASSQPGTASSYEQYF TGTGCCAGCTCACAACCTGGGACTGCGAGCTCCTACGAGCAGTACTTC
19 TRBJ2-6 TRBD2 TRBV10-2 . CASSEILAGGLSGANVLTF TGCGCCAGCAGTGAGATCTTAGCGGGAGGCCTCTCTGGGGCCAACGTCCTGACTTTC
17 TRBJ2-3 . TRBV9 once CASSVATRGIPTDTQYF TGTGCCAGCAGCGTAGCTACTCGAGGGATCCCCACAGATACGCAGTATTTT
14 TRBJ1-5 TRBD1 TRBV9 . CASSRDRDIQPQHF TGTGCCAGCAGCAGGGACAGGGACATTCAGCCCCAGCATTTT
15 TRBJ1-2 . TRBV7-6 . CASSLAVGKEGGYTF TGTGCCAGCAGCTTAGCGGTAGGAAAAGAGGGTGGCTACACCTTC
14 TRBJ2-1 . TRBV6-1 . CASRLQGRGDEQFF TGTGCCAGCAGACTACAGGGTAGAGGGGATGAGCAGTTCTTC
13 TRBJ1-3 . TRBV5-1 . CASSSSQGNTIYF TGCGCCAGCAGCTCCTCACAAGGAAACACCATATATTTT
11 TRBJ2-5 . TRBV6-1 . CASSVEETQYF TGTGCCAGCAGTGTAGAAGAGACCCAGTACTTC
16 TRBJ1-4 . TRBV11-2 few CASSFYRAVANEKLFF TGTGCCAGCAGCTTCTACAGGGCCGTCGCTAATGAAAAACTGTTTTTT
16 TRBJ2-7 . TRBV19 . CASSISQGSPRHEQYF TGTGCCAGTAGTATCTCGCAGGGATCGCCGAGGCACGAGCAGTACTTC
19 TRBJ1-2 TRBD1 TRBV5-6 . CASSPSSVQWDSLNYGYTF TGTGCCAGCAGCCCTAGCAGCGTCCAATGGGACAGTCTTAACTATGGCTACACCTTC
15 TRBJ2-7 TRBD2 TRBV28 . CASSLGASGAYEQYF TGTGCCAGCAGTTTAGGGGCTAGCGGGGCCTACGAGCAGTACTTC
12 TRBJ1-2 . TRBV5-6 few CASSLGVDGYTF TGTGCCAGCAGCTTGGGAGTGGATGGCTACACCTTC
17 TRBJ2-5 . TRBV11-3 . CASSLGTLPGGHETQYF TGTGCCAGCAGCTTAGGGACACTCCCCGGTGGGCACGAGACCCAGTACTTC
14 TRBJ1-2 . TRBV7-9 . CASSYRAGAYGYTF TGTGCCAGCAGTTATAGGGCGGGGGCCTATGGCTACACCTTC
13 TRBJ2-7 . TRBV5-1 once CASSYSANYEQYF TGCGCCAGCAGCTATAGCGCTAACTACGAGCAGTACTTC
12 TRBJ2-2 . TRBV7-6 . CASSRSTGELFF TGTGCCAGCAGTCGTTCGACCGGGGAGCTGTTTTTT
13 TRBJ1-2 . TRBV5-1 . CASSEWTDYGYTF TGCGCCAGCAGCGAGTGGACAGACTATGGCTACACCTTC
13 TRBJ2-7 TRBD2 TRBV28 . CATRLAGSYEQYF TGTGCCACGAGACTAGCGGGCTCCTACGAGCAGTACTTC
13 TRBJ1-5 . TRBV6-5 . CASSHGVGGPQHF TGTGCCAGCAGCCACGGGGTGGGCGGGCCCCAGCATTTT
16 TRBJ1-5 TRBD1 TRBV4-1 . CASSQPTDRGNQPQHF TGCGCCAGCAGCCAACCGACCGACAGGGGGAATCAGCCCCAGCATTTT
17 TRBJ1-4 . TRBV10-3 once CAHPDAVRVLTNEKLFF TGTGCCCACCCCGATGCGGTTCGGGTTTTAACTAATGAAAAACTGTTTTTT